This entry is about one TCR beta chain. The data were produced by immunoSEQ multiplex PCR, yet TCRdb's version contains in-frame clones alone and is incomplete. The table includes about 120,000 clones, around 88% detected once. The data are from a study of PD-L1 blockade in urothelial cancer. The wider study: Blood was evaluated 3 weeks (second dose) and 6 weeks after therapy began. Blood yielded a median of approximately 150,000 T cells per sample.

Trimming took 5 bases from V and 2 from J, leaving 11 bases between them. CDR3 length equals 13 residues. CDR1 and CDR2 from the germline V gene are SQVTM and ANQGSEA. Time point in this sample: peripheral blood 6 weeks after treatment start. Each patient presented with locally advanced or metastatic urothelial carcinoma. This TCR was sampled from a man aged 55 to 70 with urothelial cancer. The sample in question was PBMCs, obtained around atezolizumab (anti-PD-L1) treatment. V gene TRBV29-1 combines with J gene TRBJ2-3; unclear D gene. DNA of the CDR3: TGCAGCGTTTTATTTCGGTCCACAGATACGCAGTATTTT. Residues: CSVLFRSTDTQYF.